These 16 T cell receptor beta chains share one sample of origin, sequenced in a study of CD8 T cells in Susac syndrome. Random hexamers primed reverse transcription of roughly 0.5 to 1 ug RNA. In TCRdb, the immunoSEQ multiplex PCR reads were re-called with MiXCR into one record per CDR3 protein. The sample consists of around 170,000 distinct CDR3 sequences, more than 90% of them appearing once. The source material was CD4+ T cells from PBMCs. These receptors originate from a human donor with Susac syndrome.

The chain couples TRBV20-1 to TRBJ2-1; D gene unclear. With 6 bases removed from V and 2 bases from J, the gap between germline ends came to 14 bases. The CDR3 runs to 14 residues. The germline gives CDR1 DFQATT, CDR2 SNEGSKA (reference sequence). For the CDR3, the DNA is TGCAGTGCGAACCCGGAGCGTACCTACAATGAGCAGTTCTTC. It codes for CSANPERTYNEQFF.

The gene calls are TRBV6-5 and TRBJ2-7; D might be TRBD1 or TRBD2, each matching 5 bases. CDR1 and CDR2 from the germline V gene are MNHEY and SVGAGI. V was pared by 0 bases and J by 3 bases, with 15 bases between. CDR3 length equals 16 residues. In DNA form, the CDR3 reads TGTGCCAGCAGTTACTCCGGCAGGGCGGCGGGCTACGAGCAGTACTTC. Encoded protein: CASSYSGRAAGYEQYF.

This chain joins TRBV7-9 and TRBJ2-5, with D unclear. This CDR3 has 15 residues. CDR1 and CDR2 (germline): SEHNR, FQNEAQ (reference sequence). Trimming left V 0 bases short and J 2 bases short, with 10 bases between. The CDR3 DNA follows: TGTGCCAGCAGCTTAGCGCTGGCAGGACAAGAGACCCAGTACTTC. Translating it yields CASSLALAGQETQYF.

V gene TRBV30 combines with J gene TRBJ2-3; tentatively, D is TRBD1 or TRBD2 (6 bases each). The CDR3 totals 15 residues. The germline V gene encodes CDR1 GTSNPN and CDR2 SVGIG (reference sequence). The V end was cut by 4 bases, the J end by 1 base, with 15 bases between. The CDR3 nucleotides are TGTGCCTGGACTCTAAGGGGGGAGGGCACAGATACGCAGTATTTT. It yields the protein CAWTLRGEGTDTQYF.

The table lists this clonotype with a count of one. The V gene is TRBV6-5, the J gene TRBJ1-5, with TRBD1 matching 9 bases. V lost 3 bases, J lost 3 bases, and 12 bases stayed unmatched. Germline loops: CDR1 MNHEY, CDR2 SVGAGI. The CDR3 has 18 amino acids. CDR3 DNA: TGTGCCAGCAGTTATTTTCCATCCGGGACAGGGACCAATCAGCCCCAGCATTTT. It is translated as CASSYFPSGTGTNQPQHF.

The chain couples TRBV20-1 to TRBJ2-7, with D unresolved. V was trimmed by 3 bases and J by 2 bases, leaving 20 bases between them. This CDR3 has 16 residues. Germline lookup yields CDR1 DFQATT and CDR2 SNEGSKA (reference sequence). The CDR3 protein is CSARSRSVLPAYEQYF. The CDR3 nucleotides are TGCAGTGCTAGGTCCCGCAGTGTGTTACCTGCCTACGAGCAGTACTTC.

This chain connects TRBV29-1 to TRBJ2-2; D is ambiguous. The CDR3 contains 14 residues. The V and J ends lost 4 bases and 0 bases respectively, with 9 bases between them. The germline V gene has CDR1 SQVTM and CDR2 ANQGSEA. The CDR3 loop reads CSVGRASNTGELFF. The CDR3 DNA is TGCAGCGTTGGACGGGCATCGAACACCGGGGAGCTGTTTTTT.

This sequence joins TRBV20-1 and TRBJ1-1, with D unresolved. With 6 bases removed from V and 1 base from J, the gap between germline ends came to 18 bases. This CDR3 is built from 15 residues. The V gene's germline CDR1 is DFQATT and CDR2 SNEGSKA (reference sequence). As DNA, the CDR3 is TGCAGTGCGGAGAGGACTGATTCCCCGAACACTGAAGCTTTCTTT. Translating gives CSAERTDSPNTEAFF.

J is TRBJ2-7 and V is TRBV29-1; D is possibly TRBD1 (6 bases). CDR3 length equals 13 residues. Deletions cut 1 base from V and 2 bases from J, with 9 bases between. Germline CDR1 and CDR2: SQVTM and ANQGSEA. As DNA, the CDR3 is TGCAGCGTTGAAGTGGGGGCCCCCTACGAGCAGTACTTC. Translated: CSVEVGAPYEQYF.

This rearrangement joins TRBV29-1 to TRBJ2-7, with D perhaps assigned TRBD1 or TRBD2 (10 bases each). V lost 6 bases, J lost 5 bases, and 23 bases lay in between. CDR3 size: 15 residues. Germline V lookup: CDR1 SQVTM, CDR2 ANQGSEA. The DNA for the CDR3 is TGCAGCGTAGCGGGGGGGGACAGGGGTTACCACGAGCAGTACTTC. Protein sequence: CSVAGGDRGYHEQYF.

The chain joins TRBV9 to TRBJ2-3; D not resolved. This CDR3 has 15 amino acids. Germline CDR1 and CDR2: SGDLS and YYNGEE. V lost 0 bases and J 5 bases, leaving 13 bases between the germline ends. CDR3: CASSVVADRGDTQYF. The CDR3 DNA sequence: TGTGCCAGCAGCGTAGTGGCGGATAGAGGAGATACGCAGTATTTT.

The chain recombines TRBV11-3 with TRBJ2-7; 10 nucleotides agree with TRBD1. CDR1 is SGHNT and CDR2 is YENEEA in the germline V gene. The CDR3 consists of 14 residues. V lost 4 bases to trimming and J lost 7 bases; unmatched junction nucleotides: 7. The CDR3 region is CASSSGTGEREQYF. CDR3 nucleotides: TGTGCCAGCAGCTCCGGGACAGGGGAGAGAGAGCAGTACTTC.

The gene calls are TRBV7-2 and TRBJ2-5; the D is unclear. The V gene lost 3 bases and the J gene lost 4 bases, with 9 bases spanning the gap. The V gene's germline CDR1 is SGHTA and CDR2 FQGNSA. This CDR3 is 13 amino acids long. The CDR3 sequence: CASSFLAAETQYF. The CDR3 nucleotides read TGTGCCAGCAGCTTCCTTGCGGCAGAGACCCAGTACTTC.

The chain recombines TRBV4-1 with TRBJ2-1, with D hard to call. Trimming took 2 bases from V and 3 from J, leaving 5 bases between them. The CDR3 consists of 13 residues. CDR1 and CDR2 from the germline V gene are MGHRA and YSYEKL. The CDR3 loop is CASSQPGYNEQFF. Written as DNA, the CDR3 is TGCGCCAGCAGCCAACCTGGCTACAATGAGCAGTTCTTC.

The chain uses TRBV5-1 and TRBJ2-5, with D perhaps assigned TRBD1 or TRBD2 (6 bases each). Between the trimmed V and J ends, which lost 0 bases and 4 bases, there was a span of 13 bases. This CDR3 has 15 amino acids. CDR1 is SGHRS, CDR2 YFSETQ, per germline. In DNA form, the CDR3 reads TGCGCCAGCAGCTTGGAGGGGGGATTGACAGAGACCCAGTACTTC. Residues: CASSLEGGLTETQYF.

The genes are TRBV13 and TRBJ2-6; D possibly corresponds to TRBD1 (6 bases). Germline-derived CDR1 and CDR2 are PRHDT and FYEKMQ (reference sequence). CDR3 length equals 17 residues. V lost 1 base, J lost 0 bases, and 10 bases lay in between. The CDR3 nucleotides are TGTGCCAGCAGCTTAGAGACAGGCGCCTCTGGGGCCAACGTCCTGACTTTC. Amino acids: CASSLETGASGANVLTF.